This TCR beta chain derives from a study of cytomegalovirus exposure and HLA in healthy donors. Study findings and constraints: When analyzed later, a missense DCLRE1C variant was found to be linked to TCR beta V- and J-gene trimming. A classifier reportedly called cytomegalovirus status with high sensitivity and specificity. When presence/absence was analysed, sequencing depth was taken to be roughly uniform across donors.

Points on this clone: Antigen: not known.

This PCR relied on a set of 60 Vbeta primers and 13 Jbeta primers. Only in-frame clones appear in the TCRdb table, and some are missing; sequencing was by immunoSEQ multiplex PCR. The listing records 100,000 to 150,000 clones. This CDR3 is built from 16 residues. Sequencing was carried out using PBMCs. This chain joins TRBV21-1 and TRBJ1-4. TRBV21-1 is assigned pseudogene status. The sequence came from a man aged 30 to 45 in good health and CMV-seronegative. The CDR3 loop reads CASSKVGKGGGEKLFF. CDR3 bases: TGTGCCAGCAGCAAAGTTGGGAAGGGCGGGGGTGAAAAACTGTTTTTT.